The T cell receptor beta chain under discussion was sequenced for a study of control samples from healthy donors and cancer patients. This table comes from immunoSEQ multiplex PCR, and its TCRdb copy is limited to in-frame clones, with some not included. The data contain about 180,000 clones, nearly 90% of them singletons. Deletions cut 5 bases from V and 3 bases from J, with 11 bases between. Per the germline V gene, CDR1 is MNHEY and CDR2 is SMNVEV (reference sequence). The CDR3 sequence is 13 residues long. Sequencing was carried out using blood. V usage is TRBV27 and J usage is TRBJ2-7; TRBD1 is a possible D gene (5 bases). The source of this sequence is a woman aged 45-65 years in good health. CDR3 sequence: CASSPGHFYEQYF. The CDR3 nucleotides are TGTGCCAGCAGTCCCGGACATTTCTACGAGCAGTACTTC.